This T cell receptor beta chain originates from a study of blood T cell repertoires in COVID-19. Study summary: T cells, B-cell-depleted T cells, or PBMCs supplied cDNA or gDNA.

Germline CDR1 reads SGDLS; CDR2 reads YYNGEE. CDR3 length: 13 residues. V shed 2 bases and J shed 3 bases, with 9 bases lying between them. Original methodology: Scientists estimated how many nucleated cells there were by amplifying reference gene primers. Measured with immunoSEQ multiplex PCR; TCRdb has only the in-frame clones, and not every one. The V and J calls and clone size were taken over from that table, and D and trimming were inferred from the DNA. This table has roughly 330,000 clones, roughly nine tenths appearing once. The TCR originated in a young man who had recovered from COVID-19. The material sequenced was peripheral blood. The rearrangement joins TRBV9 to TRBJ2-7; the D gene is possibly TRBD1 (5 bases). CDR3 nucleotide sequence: TGTGCCAGCAGCGTTGATACAGGCTACGAGCAGTACTTC. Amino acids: CASSVDTGYEQYF.